This T cell receptor beta chain was identified during a study of T-cell memory formation after mild COVID-19 (dated by TCRdb to the early 2020s). With respect to the entire study: Most TCR sequence clusters were specific to one of the two donors. T-cell clones expanding and contracting after mild COVID-19 in a couple of donors were tracked by longitudinal TCRalpha and TCRbeta repertoire sequencing. The cohort was made up of two young adult volunteers, one female and one male, who were previously healthy.

Sequencing was carried out with an Illumina NovaSeq 6000. TCRalpha and TCRbeta cDNA libraries were built by 5'RACE with constant-segment primers, adding sample barcodes and unique molecular identifiers. RNA was extracted from every sample with Trizol reagent. Libraries were amplified in two PCR steps, with a second sample barcode and Illumina TruSeq adapters added in the second step. Sequencing of libraries was performed on an Illumina NovaSeq with 2 x 150 bp paired-end reads. On the authors' methods: The reads were demultiplexed and collapsed into UMI-guided consensus sequences using migec v1.2.7. Using mixcr v2.1.11, UMI consensuses were aligned to TRA and TRB V and J templates and then assembled into clonotypes. Expanded or contracted clonotypes were those called significant by both edgeR and NoisET, with noise models trained on biological replicates. For edgeR calls, a false discovery rate-adjusted p below 0.01 and a log2 fold-change threshold of 1 were applied. As an exploratory analysis of dynamics, PCA with hierarchical clustering was applied to max-normalized trajectories of the 1000 most abundant clonotypes. The CD4 or CD8 phenotype of responding clones was assigned using the separately sequenced CD4+ and CD8+ repertoires. TCRdb reprocessed the public reads (quality trimming at Q25 with fastp, clone calling with MiXCR) and kept in-frame beta chains. Rows are combined by CDR3 protein, so each entry shows the most common genes and DNA. V and J calls and clone size were set by TCRdb, not the authors. This sample lists hundreds of thousands of distinct CDR3 sequences; roughly 20% were detected once. Approximately 8.4% of the sample is held by the ten biggest clonotypes.

The CDR3 spans 16 residues, from the cysteine through the phenylalanine. Only the CDR3 portion is preserved as DNA: 48 bases, with reading frame beginning at the first base. Reading the germline V gene gives CDR1 SGHVS and CDR2 FQNEAQ. V is clipped by 5 bases and J by 0 bases, and the sequence between their germline boundaries is 11 bases long. Concerning this clonotype itself: Its antigen target is currently unknown. Per-nucleotide qualities are absent, and no much larger clonotype sits a single base away.

Ficoll-Paque density gradient centrifugation was the method used to isolate PBMCs. Study-wide conclusions, independent of this receptor: Some responding clones were detected in pre-infection memory, suggesting pre-existing cross-reactive memory T cells joined the SARS-CoV-2 response. SARS-CoV-2 specificity of the second-wave clones peaking on day 37 was not confirmed. Balanced CD4/CD8 phenotypes were observed for clones contracting from day 15 to 85, whereas a bias towards CD4+ was observed for a second wave of clones expanding from day 15 to 37. Contracting CD4+ clones were located mainly in the CM and EM memory subsets, whereas CD8+ clones were found to be enriched in EMRA. The study included only a couple of mild cases, and larger cohorts that include severe cases with pre-infection samples were judged to be necessary.

The receptor's source is an adult woman who had mild COVID-19 (a few samples of this study predate the infection). The sample titles of this study are shuffled in the database, so cell type and time point are left out; the donor was told from shared clones. The sample taken for sequencing was PBMCs or a T cell subset sorted from them (not recorded which). The rearranged segments are TRBV7-8 and TRBJ1-6, with a weak D call of TRBD1 (5 bases match). The nucleotide sequence reads as follows: TGTGCCAGCAGCCCGGGACCTAGCTCCTATAATTCACCCCTCCACTTT. The resulting protein is CASSPGPSSYNSPLHF.